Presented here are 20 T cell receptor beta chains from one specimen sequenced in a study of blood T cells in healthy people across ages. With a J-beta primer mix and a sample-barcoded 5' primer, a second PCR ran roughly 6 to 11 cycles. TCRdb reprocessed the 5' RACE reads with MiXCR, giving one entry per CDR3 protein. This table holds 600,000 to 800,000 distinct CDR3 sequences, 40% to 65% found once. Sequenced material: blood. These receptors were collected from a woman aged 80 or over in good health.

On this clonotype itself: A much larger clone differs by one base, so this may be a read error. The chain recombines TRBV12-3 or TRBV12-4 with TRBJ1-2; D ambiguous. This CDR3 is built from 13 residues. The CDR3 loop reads CANSLGHYYGYTF. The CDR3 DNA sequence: TGTGCCAACAGTTTAGGGCACTACTATGGCTACACCTTC.

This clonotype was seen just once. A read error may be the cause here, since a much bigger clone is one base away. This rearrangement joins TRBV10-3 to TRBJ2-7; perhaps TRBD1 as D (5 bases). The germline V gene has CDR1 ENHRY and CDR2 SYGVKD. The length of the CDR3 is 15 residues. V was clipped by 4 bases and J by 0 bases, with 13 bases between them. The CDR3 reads CAISVTRGSSYEQYF. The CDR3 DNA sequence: TGTGCCATCAGTGTTACAAGGGGCAGCTCCTACGAGCAGTACTTC.

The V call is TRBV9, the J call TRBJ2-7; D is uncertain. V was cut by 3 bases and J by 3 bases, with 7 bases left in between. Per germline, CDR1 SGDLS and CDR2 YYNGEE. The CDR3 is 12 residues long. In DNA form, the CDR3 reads TGTGCCAGCAGCGCCGATGGCTACGAGCAGTACTTC. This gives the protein CASSADGYEQYF.

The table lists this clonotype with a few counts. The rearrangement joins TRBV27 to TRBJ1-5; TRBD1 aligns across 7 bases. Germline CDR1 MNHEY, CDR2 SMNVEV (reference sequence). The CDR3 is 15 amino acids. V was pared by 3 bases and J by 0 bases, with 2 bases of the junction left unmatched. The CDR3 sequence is CASSLGQYSNQPQHF. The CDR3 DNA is TGTGCCAGCAGTTTGGGACAGTATAGCAATCAGCCCCAGCATTTT.

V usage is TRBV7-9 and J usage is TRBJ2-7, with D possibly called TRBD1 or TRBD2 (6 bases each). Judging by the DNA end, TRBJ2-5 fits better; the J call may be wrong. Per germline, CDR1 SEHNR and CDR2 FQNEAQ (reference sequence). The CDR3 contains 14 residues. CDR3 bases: TGTGCCAGCAGCTTAGTGGGGGGCTGGGAGACCCAGTACTTC. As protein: CASSLVGGWETQYF.

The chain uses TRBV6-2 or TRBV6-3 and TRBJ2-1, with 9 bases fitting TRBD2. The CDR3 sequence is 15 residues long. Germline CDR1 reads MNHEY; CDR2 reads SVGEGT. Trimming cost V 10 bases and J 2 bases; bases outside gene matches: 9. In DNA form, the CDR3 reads TGTGCCACCCTAGACACTAGCGGGCCCTACAATGAGCAGTTCTTC. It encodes CATLDTSGPYNEQFF.

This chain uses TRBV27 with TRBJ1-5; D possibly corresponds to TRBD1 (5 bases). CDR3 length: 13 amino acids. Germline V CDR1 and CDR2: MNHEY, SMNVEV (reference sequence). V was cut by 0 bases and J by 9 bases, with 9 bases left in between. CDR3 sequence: CASSLSGVPPQHF. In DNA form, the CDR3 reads TGTGCCAGCAGTTTATCGGGGGTTCCGCCCCAGCATTTT.

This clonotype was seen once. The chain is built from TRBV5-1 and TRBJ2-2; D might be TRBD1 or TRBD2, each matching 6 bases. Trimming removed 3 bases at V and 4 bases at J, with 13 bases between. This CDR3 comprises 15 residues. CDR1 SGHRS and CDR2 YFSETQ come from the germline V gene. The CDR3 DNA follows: TGCGCCAGCAGCTCGGAGGGACACAGCACCGGGGAGCTGTTTTTT. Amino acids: CASSSEGHSTGELFF.

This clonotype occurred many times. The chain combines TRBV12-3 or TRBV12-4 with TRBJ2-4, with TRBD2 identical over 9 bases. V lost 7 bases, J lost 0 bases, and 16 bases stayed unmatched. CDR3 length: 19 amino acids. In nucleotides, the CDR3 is TGTGCCAGCACCCCAGGAGGGCCTAGCGGGGCCCTAGCCAAAAACATTCAGTACTTC. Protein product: CASTPGGPSGALAKNIQYF.

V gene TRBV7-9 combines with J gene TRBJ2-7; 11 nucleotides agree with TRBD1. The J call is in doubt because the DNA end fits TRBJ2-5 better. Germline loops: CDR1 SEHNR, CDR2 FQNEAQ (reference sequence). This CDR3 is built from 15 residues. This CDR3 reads CASSFRTGGSETQYF. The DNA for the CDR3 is TGTGCCAGCAGCTTCAGGACAGGGGGCTCGGAGACCCAGTACTTC.

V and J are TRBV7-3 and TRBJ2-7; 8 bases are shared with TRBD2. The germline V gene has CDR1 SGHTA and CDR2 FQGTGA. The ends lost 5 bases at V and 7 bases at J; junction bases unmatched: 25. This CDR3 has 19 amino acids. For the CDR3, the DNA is TGTGCCAGCAGCCAATATGATAGGGTGGTTAGCGGGAAATACAATGAGCAGTACTTC. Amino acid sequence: CASSQYDRVVSGKYNEQYF. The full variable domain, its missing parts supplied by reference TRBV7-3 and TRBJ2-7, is GAGVSQTPSNKVTEKGKYVELRCDPISGHTALYWYRQSLGQGPEFLIYFQGTGAADDSGLPNDRFFAVRPEGSVSTLKIQRTERGDSAVYLCASSQYDRVVSGKYNEQYFGPGTRLTVT.

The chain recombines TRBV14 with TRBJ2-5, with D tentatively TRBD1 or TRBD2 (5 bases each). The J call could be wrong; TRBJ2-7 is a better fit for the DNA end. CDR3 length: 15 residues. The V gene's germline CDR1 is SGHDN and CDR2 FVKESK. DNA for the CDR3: TGTGCCAGCAGCCAAATAGGACCGGGACCCTACGAGCAGTACTTC. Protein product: CASSQIGPGPYEQYF.

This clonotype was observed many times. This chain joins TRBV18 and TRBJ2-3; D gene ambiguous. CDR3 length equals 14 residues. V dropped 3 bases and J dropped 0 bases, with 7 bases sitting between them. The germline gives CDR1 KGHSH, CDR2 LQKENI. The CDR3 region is CASSPARSTDTQYF. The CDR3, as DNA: TGTGCCAGCTCACCGGCGCGGAGCACAGATACGCAGTATTTT.

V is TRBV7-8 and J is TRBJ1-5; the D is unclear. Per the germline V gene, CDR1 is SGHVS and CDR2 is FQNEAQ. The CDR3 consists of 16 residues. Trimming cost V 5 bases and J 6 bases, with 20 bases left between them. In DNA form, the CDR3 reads TGTGCCAGCAGCCGGGCGGCCAGAGGACTCAGTCAGCCCCAGCATTTT. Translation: CASSRAARGLSQPQHF.

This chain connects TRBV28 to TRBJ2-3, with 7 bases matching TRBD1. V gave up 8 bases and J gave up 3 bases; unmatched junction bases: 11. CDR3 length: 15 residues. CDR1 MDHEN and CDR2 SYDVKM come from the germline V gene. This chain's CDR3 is CASCTQDRLTDTQYF. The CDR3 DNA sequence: TGTGCCAGCTGTACCCAGGACAGGTTAACAGATACGCAGTATTTT.

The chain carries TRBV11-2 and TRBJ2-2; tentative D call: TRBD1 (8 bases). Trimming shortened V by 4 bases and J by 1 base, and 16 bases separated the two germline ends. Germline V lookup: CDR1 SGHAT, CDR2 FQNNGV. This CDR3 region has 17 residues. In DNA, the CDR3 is TGTGCCAGCAGCTCCTGGACAGGGAGGGTGAACACCGGGGAGCTGTTTTTT. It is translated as CASSSWTGRVNTGELFF. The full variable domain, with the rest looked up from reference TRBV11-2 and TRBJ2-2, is EAGVAQSPRYKIIEKRQSVAFWCNPISGHATLYWYQQILGQGPKLLIQFQNNGVVDDSQLPKDRFSAERLKGVDSTLKIQPAKLEDSAVYLCASSSWTGRVNTGELFFGEGSRLTVL.

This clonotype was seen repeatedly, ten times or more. The CDR3 is CSASELARGVYEQYF. As DNA, the CDR3 is TGCAGTGCTAGTGAGCTAGCGAGAGGGGTCTACGAGCAGTACTTC. This sequence joins TRBV20-1 and TRBJ2-7; possibly TRBD2 for D (6 bases). V lost 3 bases and J 3 bases, leaving 18 bases between the germline ends. The CDR3 runs to 15 residues. The germline gives CDR1 DFQATT, CDR2 SNEGSKA (reference sequence).

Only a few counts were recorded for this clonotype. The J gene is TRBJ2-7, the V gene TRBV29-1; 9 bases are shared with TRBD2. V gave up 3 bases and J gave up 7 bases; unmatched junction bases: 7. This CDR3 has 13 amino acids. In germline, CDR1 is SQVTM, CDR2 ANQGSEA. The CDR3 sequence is CSVDGPSGNEQYF. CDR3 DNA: TGCAGCGTTGATGGGCCTAGCGGGAATGAGCAGTACTTC.

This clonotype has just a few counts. The CDR3 DNA follows: TGTGCCAGCAGTCGGAGGGGCAGTACAGATACGCAGTATTTT. Residues: CASSRRGSTDTQYF. The J gene is TRBJ2-3, the V gene TRBV12-3 or TRBV12-4, with D possibly being TRBD2 (6 bases). Trimming pared 5 bases from V and 3 bases from J, leaving 12 bases between. CDR3 length: 14 residues.

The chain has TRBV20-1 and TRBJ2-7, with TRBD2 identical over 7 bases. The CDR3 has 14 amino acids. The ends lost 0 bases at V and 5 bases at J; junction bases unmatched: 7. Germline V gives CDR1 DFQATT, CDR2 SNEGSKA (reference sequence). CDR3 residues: CSARDPAGYNEQYF. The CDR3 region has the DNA TGCAGTGCTAGAGACCCAGCGGGGTACAACGAGCAGTACTTC.